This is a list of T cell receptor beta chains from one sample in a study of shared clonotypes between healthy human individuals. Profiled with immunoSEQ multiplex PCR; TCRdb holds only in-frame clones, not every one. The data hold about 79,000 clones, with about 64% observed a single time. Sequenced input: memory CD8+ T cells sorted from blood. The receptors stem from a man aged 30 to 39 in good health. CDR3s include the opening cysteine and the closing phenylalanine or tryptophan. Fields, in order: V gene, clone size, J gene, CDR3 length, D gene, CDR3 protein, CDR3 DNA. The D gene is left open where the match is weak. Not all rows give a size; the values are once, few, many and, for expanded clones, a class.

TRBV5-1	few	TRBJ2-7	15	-	CASSSRDTGPVEQYF	TGCGCCAGCAGCTCGCGGGACACGGGTCCTGTGGAGCAGTACTTC
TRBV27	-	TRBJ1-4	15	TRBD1	CASSLGGQSNEKLFF	TGTGCCAGCAGTTTGGGGGGACAGAGTAATGAAAAACTGTTTTTT
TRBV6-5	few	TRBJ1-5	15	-	CASSYSHDSNQPQHF	TGTGCCAGCAGTTACTCCCACGATAGCAATCAGCCCCAGCATTTT
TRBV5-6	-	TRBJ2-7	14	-	CASSLGASRYEQYF	TGTGCCAGCAGCTTGGGGGCATCTCGGTACGAGCAGTACTTC
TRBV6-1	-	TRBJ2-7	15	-	CASSKIKGSSYEQYF	TGTGCCAGCAGTAAAATAAAGGGTAGCTCCTACGAGCAGTACTTC
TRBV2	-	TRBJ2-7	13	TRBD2	CASRGTTTYEQYF	TGTGCCAGCAGGGGGACTACCACGTACGAGCAGTACTTC
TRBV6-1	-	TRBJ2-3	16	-	CASSEGADIYTDTQYF	TGTGCCAGCAGTGAAGGGGCGGACATATACACAGATACGCAGTATTTT
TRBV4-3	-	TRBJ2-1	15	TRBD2	CASSQVAGAYNEQFF	TGCGCCAGCAGCCAAGTTGCGGGAGCCTACAATGAGCAGTTCTTC
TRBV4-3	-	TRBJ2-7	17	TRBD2	CASSQSLLAGLSYEQYF	TGCGCCAGCAGCCAATCGCTACTAGCGGGACTCTCCTACGAGCAGTACTTC
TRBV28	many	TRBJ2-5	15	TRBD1	CASSLGQINQETQYF	TGTGCCAGCAGTTTGGGACAGATAAACCAAGAGACCCAGTACTTC
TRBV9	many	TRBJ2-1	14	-	CASNSGTAHNEQFF	TGTGCCAGTAACTCCGGGACGGCACACAATGAGCAGTTCTTC
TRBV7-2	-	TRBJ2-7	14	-	CASSFFSGSYEQYF	TGTGCCAGCAGCTTTTTTAGCGGCAGCTACGAGCAGTACTTC
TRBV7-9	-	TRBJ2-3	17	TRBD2	CASSLVSSGSGTDTQYF	TGTGCCAGCAGCTTAGTGTCTAGCGGGAGTGGGACAGATACGCAGTATTTT
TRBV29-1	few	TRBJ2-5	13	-	CSAGRQTQETQYF	TGCAGCGCAGGAAGACAGACGCAAGAGACCCAGTACTTC
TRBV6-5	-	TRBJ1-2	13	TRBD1	CASSYGTGHGYTF	TGTGCCAGCAGTTACGGGACAGGTCATGGCTACACCTTC
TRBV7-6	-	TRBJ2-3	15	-	CASVQRGGLADTQYF	TGTGCCAGCGTACAAAGGGGGGGGCTTGCAGATACGCAGTATTTT
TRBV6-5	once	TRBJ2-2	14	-	CATRDRSNTGELFF	TGTGCCACCCGGGACCGATCGAACACCGGGGAGCTGTTTTTT
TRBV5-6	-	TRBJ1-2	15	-	CASSPGSGDGYGYTF	TGTGCCAGCAGCCCCGGCTCAGGGGATGGCTATGGCTACACCTTC
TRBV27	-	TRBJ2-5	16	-	CASSFDVNRGQETQYF	TGTGCCAGCAGTTTCGACGTTAACCGGGGGCAAGAGACCCAGTACTTC
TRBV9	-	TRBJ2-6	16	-	CASSVPREIGANVLTF	TGTGCCAGCAGCGTACCGCGAGAAATTGGGGCCAACGTCCTGACTTTC
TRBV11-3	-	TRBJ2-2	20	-	CASSLDRDLGGGRGPGELFF	TGTGCCAGCAGCTTAGACCGGGACCTAGGAGGGGGCCGGGGTCCCGGGGAGCTGTTTTTT
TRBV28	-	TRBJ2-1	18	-	CASSNTPGLTSSYNEQFF	TGTGCCAGCAGCAACACTCCGGGACTTACAAGCTCCTACAATGAGCAGTTCTTC
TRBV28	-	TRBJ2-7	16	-	CASSLAAVGDLYEQYF	TGTGCCAGCAGTTTAGCGGCCGTCGGGGACCTCTACGAGCAGTACTTC
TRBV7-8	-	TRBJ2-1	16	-	CASSGGAGRSYNEQFF	TGTGCCAGCAGCGGGGGGGCGGGCCGCTCCTACAATGAGCAGTTCTTC
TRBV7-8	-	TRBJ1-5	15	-	CASTLQSYSNQPQHF	TGTGCCAGCACCCTACAGTCTTATAGCAATCAGCCCCAGCATTTT
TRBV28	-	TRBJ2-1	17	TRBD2	CASSTPLTSGRDNEQFF	TGTGCCAGCAGTACACCACTTACTAGCGGGAGGGACAATGAGCAGTTCTTC
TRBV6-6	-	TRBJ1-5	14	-	CASSLGNSNQPQHF	TGTGCCAGCAGTTTGGGGAATAGCAATCAGCCCCAGCATTTT
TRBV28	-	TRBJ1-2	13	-	CASMSRVDYGYTF	TGTGCCAGCATGTCCAGGGTTGACTATGGCTACACCTTC
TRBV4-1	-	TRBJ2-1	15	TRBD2	CASSQIRGTSYEQFF	TGCGCCAGCAGCCAAATCCGGGGGACTAGCTATGAGCAGTTCTTC
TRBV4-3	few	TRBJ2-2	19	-	CASSQGGMPVGTNTGELFF	TGCGCCAGCAGCCAAGGGGGCATGCCGGTGGGGACGAACACCGGGGAGCTGTTTTTT
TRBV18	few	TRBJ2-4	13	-	CASSPDGENIQYF	TGTGCCAGCTCACCAGACGGGGAGAACATTCAGTACTTC
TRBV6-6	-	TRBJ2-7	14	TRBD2	CASTPWEGNYEQYF	TGTGCCAGCACCCCATGGGAGGGGAACTACGAGCAGTACTTC
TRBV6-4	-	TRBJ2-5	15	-	CASSEVKGSQETQYF	TGTGCCAGCAGTGAAGTAAAGGGAAGCCAAGAGACCCAGTACTTC
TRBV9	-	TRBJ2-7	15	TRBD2	CASSEGTSGSYEQYF	TGTGCCAGCAGCGAAGGAACTAGCGGGTCCTACGAGCAGTACTTC
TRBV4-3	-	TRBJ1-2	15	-	CASSQDSVGTGGYTF	TGCGCCAGCAGCCAAGATTCGGTAGGGACCGGAGGCTACACCTTC
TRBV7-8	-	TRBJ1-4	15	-	CASSFTDEKNEKLFF	TGTGCCAGCAGCTTTACGGACGAGAAGAATGAAAAACTGTTTTTT
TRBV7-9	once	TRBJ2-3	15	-	CASSLLSASTDTQYF	TGTGCCAGCAGCTTACTTTCAGCGAGCACAGATACGCAGTATTTT
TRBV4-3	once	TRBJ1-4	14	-	CASSQEQVGEKLFF	TGCGCCAGCAGCCAAGAGCAGGTAGGGGAAAAACTGTTTTTT
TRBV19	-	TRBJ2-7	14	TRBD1	CASSRTGTTYEQYF	TGTGCCAGTAGTAGGACAGGGACCACCTACGAGCAGTACTTC
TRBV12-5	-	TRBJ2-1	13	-	CASGLSIGDEQFF	TGTGCTAGTGGTTTGAGTATCGGGGATGAGCAGTTCTTC
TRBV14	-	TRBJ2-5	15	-	CASSPWALGQETQYF	TGTGCCAGCAGCCCCTGGGCCCTAGGACAAGAGACCCAGTACTTC
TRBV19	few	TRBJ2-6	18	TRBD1	CASSIGDRDDSGANVLTF	TGTGCCAGTAGTATAGGGGACAGAGATGACTCTGGGGCCAACGTCCTGACTTTC
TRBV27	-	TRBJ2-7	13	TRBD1	CASSDRVTYEQYF	TGTGCCAGCAGCGACAGGGTGACCTACGAGCAGTACTTC
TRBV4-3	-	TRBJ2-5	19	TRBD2	CASSQDWVLAGGNQETQYF	TGCGCCAGCAGCCAAGATTGGGTCCTAGCGGGAGGAAACCAAGAGACCCAGTACTTC
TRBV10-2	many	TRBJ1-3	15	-	CASRGLGGSGNTIYF	TGCGCCAGCAGGGGCCTTGGCGGCTCTGGAAACACCATATATTTT
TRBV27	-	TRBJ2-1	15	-	CASSLRRTSDNEQFF	TGTGCCAGCAGCTTGCGGCGTACTTCCGACAATGAGCAGTTCTTC
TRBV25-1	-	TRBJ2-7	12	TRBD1	CASSGTGSEQYF	TGTGCCAGCAGTGGGACAGGGTCCGAGCAGTACTTC